The clone carrying this TCR beta chain was found many times. The sample originates from a study of T cells in Graves' hyperthyroidism and ophthalmopathy. Study context: It was at initial diagnosis, before any treatment, that peripheral blood was collected.

The CDR3 has 14 amino acids. CDR1 and CDR2 from the germline V gene are SGHVS and FQNEAQ. The V and J ends lost 3 bases and 4 bases, in that order; junction bases with no gene match: 6. The hyperthyroidism patients had all been newly diagnosed, and their disease duration was under 2 months. Their ages ranged from 18 to 65 years. Together with thyroid ultrasound, orbital computed tomography, serum thyroxine and TRAb, clinical symptoms were used for diagnoses. TCR beta CDR3 regions were amplified from RNA. The HTBI set primed first-round TCR CDR3 RT-PCR. MiXCR was run by TCRdb on the multiplex PCR reads, yielding one entry per CDR3 protein. The table records approximately 400,000 distinct CDR3 sequences, around 25% of them present only once.

The rearrangement joins TRBV7-8 to TRBJ2-7, with 7 positions matching TRBD1. The clonotype comes from a man aged 50 or older with Graves' hyperthyroidism. Input material: blood. Here the CDR3 reads CASSFRTGGYEQYF. The DNA for the CDR3 is TGTGCCAGCAGCTTCAGGACAGGAGGATACGAGCAGTACTTC.